This T cell receptor beta chain was identified in a study of identical twins. Study-wide findings and caveats: There is a chance that invariant MAIT and iNKT cells partially muddied zero-insertion analyses. There were fewer insertions in abundant cord blood beta clonotypes, but memory repertoires showed no such pattern.

TCRdb called the 5' RACE reads again in MiXCR, with one record for every CDR3 protein. The data show 400,000 to 550,000 distinct CDR3 sequences, 20% to 25% seen once. This clonotype was counted at least ten times. The antigen remains undetermined. This sample also belongs to another study, concerning T cells expressing NK-cell markers. Per that study: The eight sequenced donors comprised seven who were HCMV-seropositive and one who was seronegative. NKG2C+ dominant clonotypes from 6 or 7 donors made up about 1.0-8% of CD8+ T cells.

Sequenced sample: CD4+ T cells sorted from blood. This receptor was taken from a woman between 18 and 30 years old in good health.

In nucleotides, the CDR3 is TGTGCCATCAGTGAGACCGGACAGATGAGGGATGGTGGCTACACCTTC. Translated, it gives CAISETGQMRDGGYTF. The chain uses TRBV10-3 and TRBJ1-2; possibly TRBD1 for D (6 bases). This CDR3 is built from 16 residues. V lost 2 bases and J 7 bases, leaving 20 bases between the germline ends. Germline lookup yields CDR1 ENHRY and CDR2 SYGVKD.